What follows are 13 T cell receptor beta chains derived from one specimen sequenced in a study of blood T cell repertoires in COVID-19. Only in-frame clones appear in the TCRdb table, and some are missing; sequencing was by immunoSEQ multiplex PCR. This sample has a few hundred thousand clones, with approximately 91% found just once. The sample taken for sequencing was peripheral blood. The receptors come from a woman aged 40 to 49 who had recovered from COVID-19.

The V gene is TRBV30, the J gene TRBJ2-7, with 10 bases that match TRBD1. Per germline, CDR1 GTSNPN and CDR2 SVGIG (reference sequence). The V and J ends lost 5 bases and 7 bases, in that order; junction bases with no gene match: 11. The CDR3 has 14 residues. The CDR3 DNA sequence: TGTGCCTGGTCCTCAGGGACAGGGGACCTGGAGCAGTACTTC. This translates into CAWSSGTGDLEQYF.

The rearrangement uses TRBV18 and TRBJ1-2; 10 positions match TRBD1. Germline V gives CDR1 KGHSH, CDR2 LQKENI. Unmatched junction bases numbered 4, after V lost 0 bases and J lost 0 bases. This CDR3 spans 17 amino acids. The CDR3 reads CASSPPGQGNPNYGYTF. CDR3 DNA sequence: TGTGCCAGCTCACCACCGGGACAGGGGAACCCTAACTATGGCTACACCTTC.

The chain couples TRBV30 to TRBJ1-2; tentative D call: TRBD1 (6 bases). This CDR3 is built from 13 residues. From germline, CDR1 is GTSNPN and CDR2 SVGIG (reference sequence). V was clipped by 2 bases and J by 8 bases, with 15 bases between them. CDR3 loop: CAWSLGGRRGYTF. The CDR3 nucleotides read TGTGCCTGGAGTCTCGGGGGGCGAAGAGGCTACACCTTC.

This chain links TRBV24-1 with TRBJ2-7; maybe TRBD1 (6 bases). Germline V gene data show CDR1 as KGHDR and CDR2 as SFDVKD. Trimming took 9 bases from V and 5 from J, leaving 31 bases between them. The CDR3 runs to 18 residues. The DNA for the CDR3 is TGTGCCACCCAAGTAGCCCTCGTGGCAGGCAGGGGTTTTGACGAGCAGTACTTC. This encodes CATQVALVAGRGFDEQYF.

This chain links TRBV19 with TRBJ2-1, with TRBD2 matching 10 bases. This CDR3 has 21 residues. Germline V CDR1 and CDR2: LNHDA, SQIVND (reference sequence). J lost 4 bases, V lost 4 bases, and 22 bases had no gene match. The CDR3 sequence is CASSRIPKLSSGRDSYNEQFF. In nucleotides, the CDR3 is TGTGCCAGTAGTAGAATCCCTAAATTATCTAGCGGGAGAGATTCTTACAATGAGCAGTTCTTC.

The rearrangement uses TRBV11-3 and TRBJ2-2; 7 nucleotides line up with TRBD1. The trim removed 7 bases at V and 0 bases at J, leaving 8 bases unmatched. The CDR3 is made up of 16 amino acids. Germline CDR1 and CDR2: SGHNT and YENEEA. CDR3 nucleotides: TGTGCCAGCAAAGAAACAGGGGCCCCGAACACCGGGGAGCTGTTTTTT. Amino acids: CASKETGAPNTGELFF.

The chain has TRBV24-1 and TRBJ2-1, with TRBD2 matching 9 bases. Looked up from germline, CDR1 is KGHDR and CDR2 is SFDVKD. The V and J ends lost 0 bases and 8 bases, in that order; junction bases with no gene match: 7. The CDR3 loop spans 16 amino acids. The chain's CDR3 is CATSDLQPSGADEQFF. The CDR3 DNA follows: TGTGCCACCAGTGATTTGCAACCTAGCGGGGCCGATGAGCAGTTCTTC.

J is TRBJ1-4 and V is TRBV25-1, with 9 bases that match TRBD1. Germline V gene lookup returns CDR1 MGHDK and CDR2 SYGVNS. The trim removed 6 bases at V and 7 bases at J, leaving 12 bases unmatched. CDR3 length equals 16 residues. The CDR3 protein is CASRQGALGFGEKLFF. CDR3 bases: TGTGCCAGCAGACAGGGGGCGTTGGGCTTCGGTGAAAAACTGTTTTTT.

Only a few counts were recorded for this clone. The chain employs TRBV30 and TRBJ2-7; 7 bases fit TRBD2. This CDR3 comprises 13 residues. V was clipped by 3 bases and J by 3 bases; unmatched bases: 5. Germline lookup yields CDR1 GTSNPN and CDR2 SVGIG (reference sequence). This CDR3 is CAWSSGLHYEQYF. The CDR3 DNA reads TGTGCCTGGAGCTCGGGACTACACTACGAGCAGTACTTC.

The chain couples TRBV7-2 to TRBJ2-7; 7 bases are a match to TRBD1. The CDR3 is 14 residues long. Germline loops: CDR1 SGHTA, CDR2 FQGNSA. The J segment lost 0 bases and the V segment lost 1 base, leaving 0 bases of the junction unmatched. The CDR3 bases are TGTGCCAGCAGCTTAGGGACAGGCTCCTACGAGCAGTACTTC. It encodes CASSLGTGSYEQYF.

This chain's CDR3 is CAILDSAANYGYTF. The CDR3 nucleotides are TGTGCCATCTTGGACAGCGCCGCTAACTATGGCTACACCTTC. J is TRBJ1-2 and V is TRBV10-3; D perhaps matches TRBD1 (6 bases). The germline V and J ends were trimmed by 8 bases and 0 bases, with 13 bases remaining between them. The CDR3 totals 14 residues. Germline-derived CDR1 and CDR2 are ENHRY and SYGVKD.

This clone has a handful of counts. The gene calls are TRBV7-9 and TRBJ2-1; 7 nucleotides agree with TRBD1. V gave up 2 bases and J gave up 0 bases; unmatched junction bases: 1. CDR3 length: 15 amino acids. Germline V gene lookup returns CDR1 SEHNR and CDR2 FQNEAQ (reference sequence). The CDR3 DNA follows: TGTGCCAGCAGCTTACAGGGGGACTCCTACAATGAGCAGTTCTTC. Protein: CASSLQGDSYNEQFF.

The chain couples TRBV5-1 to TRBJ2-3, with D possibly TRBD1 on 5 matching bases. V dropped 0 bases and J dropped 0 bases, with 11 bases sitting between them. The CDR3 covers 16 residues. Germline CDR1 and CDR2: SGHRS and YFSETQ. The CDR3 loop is CASSLAGQGSTDTQYF. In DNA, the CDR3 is TGCGCCAGCAGCTTGGCTGGGCAGGGTAGCACAGATACGCAGTATTTT.